This T cell receptor (beta chain) was sequenced during a study of cytomegalovirus exposure and HLA in healthy donors. Study outcomes and limitations: TCR beta sequences reportedly predicted most subjects' HLA-A and HLA-B alleles accurately.

This clone has a handful of counts. The antigen is not known. CDR3 length: 15 amino acids. The PCR had 60 Vbeta and 13 Jbeta primers. The protocol was immunoSEQ multiplex PCR, while the TCRdb copy is restricted to in-frame clones and leaves out a portion. The sample includes approximately 190,000 clones, 82% of them seen just once. The genes are TRBV1 and TRBJ2-2; the table's D call, TRBD1, has no DNA check behind it. TRBV1 is a listed pseudogene. The source material was PBMCs. The receptor was isolated from a woman under 30 in good health and CMV-seronegative. CDR3 residues: CTSSPQGQDTGELFF. DNA for the CDR3: TGCACCAGCAGCCCGCAGGGTCAAGACACCGGGGAGCTGTTTTTT.